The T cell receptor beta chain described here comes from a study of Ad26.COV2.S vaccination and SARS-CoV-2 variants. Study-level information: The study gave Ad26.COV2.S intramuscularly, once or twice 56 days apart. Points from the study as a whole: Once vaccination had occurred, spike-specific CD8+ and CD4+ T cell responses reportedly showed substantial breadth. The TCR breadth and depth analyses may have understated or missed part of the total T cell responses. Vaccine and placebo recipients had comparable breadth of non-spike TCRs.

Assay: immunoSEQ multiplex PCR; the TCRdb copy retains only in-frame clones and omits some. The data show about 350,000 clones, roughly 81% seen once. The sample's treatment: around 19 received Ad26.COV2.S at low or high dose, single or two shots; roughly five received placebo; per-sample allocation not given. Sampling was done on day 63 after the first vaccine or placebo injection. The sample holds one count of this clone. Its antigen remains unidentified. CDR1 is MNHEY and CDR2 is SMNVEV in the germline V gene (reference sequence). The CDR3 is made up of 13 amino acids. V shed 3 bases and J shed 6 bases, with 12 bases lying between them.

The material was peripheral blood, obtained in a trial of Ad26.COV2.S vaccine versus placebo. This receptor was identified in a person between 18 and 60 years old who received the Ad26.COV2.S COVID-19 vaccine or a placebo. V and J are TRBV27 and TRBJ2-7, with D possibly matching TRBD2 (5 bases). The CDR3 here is CASSFSGTTEQYF. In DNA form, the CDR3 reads TGTGCCAGCAGTTTTTCGGGAACCACCGAGCAGTACTTC.